One sample yielded the 15 T cell receptor beta chains listed below, sequenced in a study of T cells in localized non-small cell lung cancer. Libraries were prepared by immunoSEQ multiplex PCR; TCRdb keeps only in-frame clonotypes and omits some of them. Here the sample spans about 53,000 clones, approximately 88% being singletons. The material sequenced was peripheral blood mononuclear cells, taken before any cancer treatment. Source of these receptors: a man aged 40 to 70 with stage III lung adenocarcinoma.

V usage is TRBV29-1 and J usage is TRBJ1-2; TRBD1 aligns across 8 bases. This CDR3 has 16 amino acids. V was clipped by 0 bases and J by 8 bases; unmatched bases: 14. Germline CDR1 SQVTM, CDR2 ANQGSEA. CDR3 nucleotides: TGCAGCGTTGAAGATCTCCTTACATCCAGGGGGCTAGGCTACACCTTC. Residues: CSVEDLLTSRGLGYTF.

The chain uses TRBV13 and TRBJ2-5; D is unclear. The end of the DNA fits TRBJ2-7 better, so the J call may be wrong. Germline CDR1 PRHDT, CDR2 FYEKMQ (reference sequence). The CDR3 covers 13 residues. The CDR3 here is CASSSRSSYEQYF. The CDR3 DNA reads TGTGCCAGCAGCTCCAGGTCGTCCTACGAGCAGTACTTC.

The chain couples TRBV2 to TRBJ1-5; D ambiguous. V was cut by 6 bases and J by 5 bases, with 8 bases left in between. The length of the CDR3 is 12 residues. The V gene's germline CDR1 is SNHLY and CDR2 FYNNEI. CDR3 in DNA: TGTGCCAGCAGGGCAGAGGATCAGCCCCAGCATTTT. Translated: CASRAEDQPQHF.

This clone was counted a few times. J is TRBJ1-1 and V is TRBV30; D gene uncertain. This CDR3 region has 15 residues. V gave up 2 bases and J gave up 5 bases, with 18 bases separating them. From germline, CDR1 is GTSNPN and CDR2 SVGIG (reference sequence). The CDR3 loop is CAWSPALITKTEAFF. CDR3 nucleotides: TGTGCCTGGAGTCCAGCGCTAATAACGAAGACTGAAGCTTTCTTT.

The rearrangement joins TRBV4-3 to TRBJ2-1, with D perhaps TRBD2 (5 bases). Deletions cut 1 base from V and 3 bases from J, with 10 bases between. Germline loops: CDR1 LGHNA, CDR2 YSLEER. The CDR3 runs to 15 residues. The CDR3 is CASSQGIGLYNEQFF. The DNA of the CDR3 is TGCGCCAGCAGCCAAGGGATAGGACTCTACAATGAGCAGTTCTTC.

The chain recombines TRBV29-1 with TRBJ2-6, with D possibly being TRBD1 or TRBD2 (6 bases each). There are 14 residues in the CDR3. The V and J ends lost 3 bases and 4 bases respectively, with 10 bases between them. CDR1 and CDR2 from the germline V gene are SQVTM and ANQGSEA. CDR3 DNA: TGCAGCGTTGACGGGGGCGACGGGGCCAACGTCCTGACTTTC. Residues: CSVDGGDGANVLTF.

The rearrangement joins TRBV6-1 to TRBJ2-3; the D gene is possibly TRBD2 (7 bases). This CDR3 spans 15 amino acids. The germline V gene encodes CDR1 MNHNS and CDR2 SASEGT. Trimming stripped 2 bases from V and 6 bases from J, with 15 bases between. CDR3 sequence reads: CASSERGRGGDTQYF. The CDR3 coding sequence is TGTGCCAGCAGTGAACGCGGGAGAGGGGGGGATACGCAGTATTTT.

CDR3 region: CASSQDLAGSYNEQFF. In DNA form, the CDR3 reads TGTGCCAGCAGCCAAGACCTAGCGGGCTCCTACAATGAGCAGTTCTTC. The chain uses TRBV4-2 and TRBJ2-1; 8 bases agree with TRBD2. This CDR3 spans 16 amino acids. J gave up 0 bases and V 0 bases, and 1 base lay outside the gene matches. Germline CDR1 is LGHNA and CDR2 is YNFKEQ.

This rearrangement joins TRBV11-3 to TRBJ2-1, with unresolved D. The germline V and J ends were trimmed by 3 bases and 9 bases, with 12 bases remaining between them. The CDR3 covers 13 residues. Per the germline V gene, CDR1 is SGHNT and CDR2 is YENEEA. The CDR3 protein is CASSFRSASEQFF. As DNA, the CDR3 is TGTGCCAGCAGCTTCCGGAGTGCCAGTGAGCAGTTCTTC.

The chain combines TRBV5-1 with TRBJ2-2, with D tentatively TRBD1 (7 bases). The CDR3 sequence is 16 residues long. V lost 0 bases and J 3 bases, leaving 12 bases between the germline ends. CDR1 SGHRS and CDR2 YFSETQ come from the germline V gene. The CDR3 reads CASSLADREDTGELFF. CDR3 coding DNA: TGCGCCAGCAGCTTGGCCGACAGGGAGGACACCGGGGAGCTGTTTTTT. The whole variable domain, filled in from reference TRBV5-1 and TRBJ2-2, reads KAGVTQTPRYLIKTRGQQVTLSCSPISGHRSVSWYQQTPGQGLQFLFEYFSETQRNKGNFPGRFSGRQFSNSRSEMNVSTLELGDSALYLCASSLADREDTGELFFGEGSRLTVL.

The chain is built from TRBV5-1 and TRBJ2-1, with D maybe TRBD2 (6 bases). The V and J ends lost 4 bases and 5 bases respectively, with 19 bases between them. CDR3 size: 16 residues. Germline CDR1 is SGHRS and CDR2 is YFSETQ. CDR3 coding DNA: TGCGCCAGCAGCCCGATGGGACTGGGTTCCGACAATGAGCAGTTCTTC. Its translation is CASSPMGLGSDNEQFF.

The genes are TRBV27 and TRBJ2-1; perhaps D is TRBD1 or TRBD2 (5 bases each). Per the germline V gene, CDR1 is MNHEY and CDR2 is SMNVEV (reference sequence). The ends were cut back, 8 bases at V and 5 bases at J, with 13 bases in the middle. There are 13 residues in the CDR3. The CDR3 DNA follows: TGTGCCAGCGGGGGTGGTCTTAACAATGAGCAGTTCTTC. It yields the protein CASGGGLNNEQFF.

This rearrangement joins TRBV11-3 to TRBJ2-1; D ambiguous. Germline-derived CDR1 and CDR2 are SGHNT and YENEEA. The V and J ends lost 6 bases and 3 bases respectively, with 6 bases between them. This CDR3 contains 12 residues. CDR3 in DNA: TGTGCCAGCAGGGCTTTCTACAATGAGCAGTTCTTC. Translation gives CASRAFYNEQFF.

This chain joins TRBV9 and TRBJ2-2; no reliable D call. Deletions cut 2 bases from V and 5 bases from J, with 4 bases between. Germline CDR1 reads SGDLS; CDR2 reads YYNGEE. This CDR3 is 12 amino acids long. The CDR3 here is CASSVVTGELFF. As DNA, the CDR3 is TGTGCCAGCAGCGTGGTTACCGGGGAGCTGTTTTTT.

The chain couples TRBV2 to TRBJ2-7; no clear D. V dropped 7 bases and J dropped 4 bases, with 17 bases sitting between them. CDR3 length: 14 residues. CDR1 and CDR2 (germline): SNHLY, FYNNEI. The CDR3 DNA follows: TGTGCCAGCAATAGGAGAATCCCACTGTACGAGCAGTACTTC. This codes for CASNRRIPLYEQYF.